What follows describes a single T cell receptor beta chain. Antigen: not known. This entry is derived from a study of T cell responses to AZD1222 COVID-19 vaccine. Repertoires were generated with immunoSEQ multiplex PCR, while TCRdb's copy carries only in-frame clones and drops some. This sample has 130,000 to 150,000 clones, with around 90% found just once. Regarding the study as a whole: Of spike-specific TCRs, nearly half reportedly target regions left unmutated in variants.

With 1 base clipped from V and 6 bases from J, the junction kept 4 bases outside the gene matches. CDR3 length: 15 amino acids. Germline lookup yields CDR1 LNHNV and CDR2 YYDKDF (reference sequence). Sequences were derived from peripheral blood, sampled on day 0 of AZD1222 vaccination. The rearrangement joins TRBV15 to TRBJ2-3, with 10 positions matching TRBD2. The receptor was derived from an adult in good health. For the CDR3, the DNA is TGTGCCACCAGCAGAGGACTAGCGGGCCCTGATACGCAGTATTTT. It translates to CATSRGLAGPDTQYF.